This T cell receptor beta chain is from a study of OX40 agonist ivuxolimab in advanced cancers. Points from the study as a whole: CD8+ T cells (on average) carried more expanded clones than CD4+ T cells. Some patients without response likewise showed low normalized clonal expansion.

Per germline, CDR1 LGHNA and CDR2 YNFKEQ. The CDR3 is 14 residues long. Unmatched junction bases numbered 5, after V lost 2 bases and J lost 10 bases. Here immunoSEQ multiplex PCR was the method, and the copy in TCRdb shows in-frame clones only, minus some. The table includes tens of thousands of clones, 86% detected once. Worth noting for this clone: Its antigen is as yet unknown.

At cycle 4 day 1, cycle 7 day 1, and baseline, blood was sampled. The gene calls are TRBV4-2 and TRBJ1-6, with 7 bases that match TRBD1. This clonotype originated in an adult with an advanced solid tumor such as melanoma, head and neck, liver or kidney cancer. The input for sequencing was CD4+ or CD8+ T cells sorted from blood, taken in a trial of the OX40 agonist ivuxolimab. DNA of the CDR3: TGTGCCAGCAGCCAACAGGGGGACGGGTCACCCCTCCACTTT. It encodes CASSQQGDGSPLHF.